This record looks at one T cell receptor beta chain sequence and its context. The antigen remains undetermined. The PCR was carried out with 60 Vbeta primers and 13 Jbeta primers. Profiled with immunoSEQ multiplex PCR; TCRdb holds only in-frame clones, not every one. This table holds 95,000 to 100,000 clones, approximately 80% found once. The sample originates from a study of cytomegalovirus exposure and HLA in healthy donors. The CDR3 contains 16 residues. From germline, CDR1 is SGHVS and CDR2 FQNEAQ. Trimming pared 0 bases from V and 2 bases from J, leaving 14 bases between. General study results and limits: Relative to the roughly 690-donor mean, N-insertions were reportedly fewer in an Asian-associated ancestry cluster in a later analysis. In a later analysis, TCR association rates varied by HLA locus: DRB1 most, HLA-C fewest.

The sequence came from a female donor in good health and CMV-seronegative. The chain has TRBV7-8 and TRBJ2-7; D possibly corresponds to TRBD2 (5 bases). The specimen sequenced was PBMCs. CDR3 residues: CASSLARIARTYEQYF. The CDR3 DNA reads TGTGCCAGCAGCTTAGCGAGGATAGCGAGAACCTACGAGCAGTACTTC.